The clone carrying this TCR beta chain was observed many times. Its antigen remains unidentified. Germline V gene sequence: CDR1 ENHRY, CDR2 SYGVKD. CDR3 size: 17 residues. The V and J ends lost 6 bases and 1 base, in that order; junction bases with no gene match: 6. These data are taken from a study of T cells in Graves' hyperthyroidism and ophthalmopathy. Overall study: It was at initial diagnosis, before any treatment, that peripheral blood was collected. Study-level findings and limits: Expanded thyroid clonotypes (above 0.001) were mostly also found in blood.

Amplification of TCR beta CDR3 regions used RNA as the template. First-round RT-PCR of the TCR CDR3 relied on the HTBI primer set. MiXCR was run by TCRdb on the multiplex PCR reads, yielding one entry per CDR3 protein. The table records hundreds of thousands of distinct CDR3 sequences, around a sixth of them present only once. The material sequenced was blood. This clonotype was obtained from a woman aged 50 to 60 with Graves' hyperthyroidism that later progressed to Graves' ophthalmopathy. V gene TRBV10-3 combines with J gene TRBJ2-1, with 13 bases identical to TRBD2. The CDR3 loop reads CAISATSGGASYNEQFF. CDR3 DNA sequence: TGTGCCATCAGCGCTACTAGCGGGGGGGCGTCCTACAATGAGCAGTTCTTC.